This T cell receptor beta chain was found in a study of blood T cells in healthy people across ages (dated by TCRdb to the mid-2010s). Background for the entire study: Template switching captured roughly one uniquely barcoded TCR beta cDNA molecule per two T cells in model experiments. Age-related changes in TCR beta repertoire diversity were measured in the study by deep sequencing normalized with unique cDNA molecular identifiers. The donors were split into four age groups: young (average about 16 years), middle-aged (about 40), aged (about 62) and long-lived (about 82). To avoid experimental bias, donors of different ages were randomly spread across the sequencing lanes. For two donors (one aged 18 to 29 and one aged 80 or older), the study analyzed two additional independent replicas of 1 million unique cDNA reads from the same blood draw.

The protocol used for the library was 5' RACE. This sample was sequenced with an Illumina HiSeq 2500. A second PCR of about 6 to 12 cycles was performed with a sample-barcoded 5' primer and a J-beta primer mix. A template-switch 5' adaptor carrying 12 random nucleotides introduced a unique molecular identifier onto each TCR beta cDNA molecule. Each sample yielded at least 3 million CDR3-containing paired-end reads. All of the RNA was converted into first-strand cDNA using the Mint cDNA synthesis kit, with a TRBC-specific oligonucleotide serving as the primer. After uracil-DNA glycosylase treatment, a first 18-cycle PCR used universal primers M1SS and BC2_uni_R on all cDNA. In the authors' own workflow: Each sample was normalized by randomly selecting 1 million high-quality reads, each carrying a distinct molecular identifier. Reads sharing molecular identifiers were discarded rather than binned into consensus sequences. CDR3 identification, clonotype clustering and error correction used MiTCR with a Q25 quality threshold and the strictest error-elimination algorithm. A nonparametric unseen species model with Euler transformation was used to estimate a lower bound on total TCR beta diversity. Through fastp at Q25 and MiXCR, TCRdb rebuilt clones from the public reads, retaining in-frame beta chains. Here each entry gathers all rows of one CDR3 protein and keeps the most common genes and DNA. TCRdb, not the authors, supplied the V and J calls. This sample comprises approximately 730,000 distinct CDR3 sequences, 53% of them detected only once. Together, the top ten hold about two fifths of the sample.

The junction carries 19 bases between V and J, which are trimmed by 7 bases and 9 bases respectively. From the germline V gene (reference sequence), CDR1 is MNHEY and CDR2 is SMNVEV. Counted from cysteine to phenylalanine, this CDR3 has 14 amino acids. Solely the CDR3 DNA is kept, with 42 bases framed from the first base. The donors were some 39 Caucasian individuals from Russia, aged roughly 6 to 90 years, who were systemically healthy. Each donor gave ten milliliters of peripheral blood, drawn into EDTA-treated Vacutainer tubes. Ficoll-Paque density-gradient centrifugation was used to isolate PBMCs, with at least 6 million obtained per sample. Total RNA, at least 6 micrograms per sample, was extracted from PBMCs with Trizol reagent. The percentages of naive CD45RAhigh/CD27high T cells were determined by flow cytometry on a PBMC aliquot from every donor. Summary of the overall study and its limitations: The percentage of naive T cells measured by flow cytometry correlated strongly with observed TCR beta diversity. Because donor CMV infection status was unknown, age-related changes in expanded clonotypes were potentially confounded. Since profiling was done on bulk unsorted PBMCs, naive and antigen-experienced compartments could not be conclusively compared. Observed TCR beta diversity per million T cells fell roughly linearly with age, and a significant reduction was already apparent by age roughly 40. Compared with the aged group, more naive CD4+ T cells, fewer expanded clones and increased TCR diversity were shown by the long-lived group, suggesting age selection. Estimates of total diversity based on one million sequenced T cells were regarded as lower bounds and as underestimates.

Concerning this clonotype itself: Its antigen remains undetermined. Base-call qualities are not available, and no considerably larger clone is one nucleotide away.

The chain is encoded by TRBV27 joined to TRBJ2-1; the D gene is possibly TRBD1, with 5 bases matching. Sequencing was performed on blood. The clonotype comes from a man of 80 years or more in good health. CDR3 reads: CASKVGRAGPEQFF. The DNA reads TGTGCCAGCAAGGTAGGACGGGCAGGGCCTGAGCAGTTCTTC.